Here is one T cell receptor beta chain with its context. In the authors' workflow: Amplification of reference gene primers provided the estimated nucleated cell counts. TCRdb's copy holds only in-frame clones and misses some; the assay was immunoSEQ multiplex PCR. The DNA was the basis for D and trimming; V, J and clone size are from that table. The table shows 110,000 to 150,000 clones, with about 86% occurring only once. This CDR3 contains 14 residues. Unmatched junction bases numbered 5, after V lost 3 bases and J lost 6 bases. Germline CDR1 and CDR2: LNHNV and YYDKDF (reference sequence). This entry belongs to a study of blood T cell repertoires in COVID-19. Study in general: Samples came from the United States, Italy and Spain, spanning acute and convalescent COVID-19. T cells, B-cell-depleted T cells, or PBMCs provided the cDNA or gDNA that served as material.

This TCR derives from a woman between 35 and 50 years old with acute or convalescent COVID-19. Material for sequencing was peripheral blood. The genes are TRBV15 and TRBJ1-1, with 9 nucleotides matching TRBD1. The CDR3 nucleotides read TGTGCCACCAGCAGGGACAGGGGAGGCGCTGAAGCTTTCTTT. The encoded protein is CATSRDRGGAEAFF.